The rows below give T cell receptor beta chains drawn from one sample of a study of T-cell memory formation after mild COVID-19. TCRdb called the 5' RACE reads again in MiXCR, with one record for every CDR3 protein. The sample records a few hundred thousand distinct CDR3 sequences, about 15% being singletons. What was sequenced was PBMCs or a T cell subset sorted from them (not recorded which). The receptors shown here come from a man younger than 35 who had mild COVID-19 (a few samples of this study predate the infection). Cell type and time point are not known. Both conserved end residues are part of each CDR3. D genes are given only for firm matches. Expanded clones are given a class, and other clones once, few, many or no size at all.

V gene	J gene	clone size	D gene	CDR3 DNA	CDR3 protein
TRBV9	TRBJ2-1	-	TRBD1	TGTGCCAGCAGCTCGCGGGCAGGGGGTTTATATGAGCAGTTCTTC	CASSSRAGGLYEQFF
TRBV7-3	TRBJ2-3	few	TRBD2	TGTGCCAGCAGCGACGGGACTAGCAGTAGCACAGATACGCAGTATTTT	CASSDGTSSSTDTQYF
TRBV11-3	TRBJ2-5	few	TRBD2	TGTGCCAGCAGCTCCCGACGGGCGGGGGTCCAAGAGACCCAGTACTTC	CASSSRRAGVQETQYF
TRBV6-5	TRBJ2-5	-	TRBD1	TGTGCCAGCAGACAGGGGTTGGAGACCCAGTACTTC	CASRQGLETQYF
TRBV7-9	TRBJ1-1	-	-	TGTGCCAGCAGCTCCTACAGGGATTGGGGCACTGAAGCTTTCTTT	CASSSYRDWGTEAFF
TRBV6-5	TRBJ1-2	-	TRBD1	TGTGCCAGCAGTTACTCGATTGGGACAGGGATCTATGGCTACACCTTC	CASSYSIGTGIYGYTF
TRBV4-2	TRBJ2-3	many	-	TGTGCCAGCAGCCAAGATGGGGGGACAGATACGCAGTATTTT	CASSQDGGTDTQYF
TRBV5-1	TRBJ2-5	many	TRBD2	TGCGCCAGCAGCTTTAGCGGGGGGCCTCAAGAGACCCAGTACTTC	CASSFSGGPQETQYF
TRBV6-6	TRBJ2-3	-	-	TGTGCCAGCAGTTACCCCTATGAGGCCCGGACAGATACGCAGTATTTT	CASSYPYEARTDTQYF
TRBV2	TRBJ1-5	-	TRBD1	TGTGCCAGTGGGACAGGTGTCAATCAGCCCCAGCATTTT	CASGTGVNQPQHF
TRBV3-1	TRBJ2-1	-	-	TGTGCCAGCAGTCCGGGACGGATTGAGCAGTTCTTC	CASSPGRIEQFF
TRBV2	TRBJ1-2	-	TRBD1	TGTGCCAGCCCAGGGGGCTCTTTAGTATATGGCTACACCTTC	CASPGGSLVYGYTF
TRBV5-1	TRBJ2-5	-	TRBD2	TGCGCCAGCAGCTTGGGGGCTAGCGGGGTCAGAAGATGGGAGACCCAGTACTTC	CASSLGASGVRRWETQYF
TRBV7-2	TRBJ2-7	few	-	TGTGCCAGCAGGCGCGGCAATCAGTACGAGCAGTACTTC	CASRRGNQYEQYF
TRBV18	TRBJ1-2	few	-	TGTGCCAGCTCAATTCCCCCCTTTCGTGGCTACACCTTC	CASSIPPFRGYTF
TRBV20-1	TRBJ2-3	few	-	TGCAGTGCTAGCTTGGGGGGTAGTTACACAGATACGCAGTATTTT	CSASLGGSYTDTQYF
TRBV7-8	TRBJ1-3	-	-	TGTGCCAGCAGCTTAGGATTGGGTCTAAAAACCATATATTTT	CASSLGLGLKTIYF
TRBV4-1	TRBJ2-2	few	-	TGCGCCAGCAGCCAAATGGGCGGGGAGCTGTTTTTT	CASSQMGGELFF
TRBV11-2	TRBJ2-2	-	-	TGTGCCAGCAGCCGGAACGGAGTTTTGGACACCGGGGAGCTGTTTTTT	CASSRNGVLDTGELFF
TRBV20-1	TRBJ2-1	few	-	TGCAGTGCTAGATCCGTTAAGCACTCCTACAATGAGCAGTTCTTC	CSARSVKHSYNEQFF